Below, 27 T cell receptor beta chains from the same sample are listed, as sequenced in a study of blood T cell repertoires in COVID-19. Assay used: immunoSEQ multiplex PCR; TCRdb lists only in-frame clones, some missing. The sample has hundreds of thousands of clones, around 82% seen once; the top ten hold less than 4%. Input material: PBMCs or T cells enriched from blood (not recorded which). These TCRs come from a woman between 35 and 50 years old who had been exposed to COVID-19.

This CDR3 reads CASSPPSGQGFGYGYTF. CDR3 DNA sequence: TGTGCCAGCTCACCACCCAGTGGACAGGGCTTTGGCTATGGCTACACCTTC. The J gene is TRBJ1-2, the V gene TRBV18; 8 nucleotides line up with TRBD1. The germline CDR1 and CDR2 sequences are KGHSH and LQKENI. After removal of 0 bases from V and 4 bases from J, the junction contained 10 bases not matched to a gene. The CDR3 runs 17 residues. Drawing the rest from reference TRBV18 and TRBJ1-2, the complete variable domain is NAGVMQNPRHLVRRRGQEARLRCSPMKGHSHVYWYRQLPEEGLKFMVYLQKENIIDESGMPKERFSAEFPKEGPSILRIQQVVRGDSAAYFCASSPPSGQGFGYGYTFGSGTRLTVV.

This rearrangement joins TRBV4-1 to TRBJ2-2; TRBD1 matches 9 bases. Germline assignment: CDR1 MGHRA and CDR2 YSYEKL. The V segment lost 0 bases and the J segment 6 bases; nucleotides outside the gene matches: 5. This CDR3 has 16 residues. Here the CDR3 reads CASSQDGTGSSGELFF. Here the CDR3 DNA reads TGCGCCAGCAGCCAAGATGGGACAGGGTCATCCGGGGAGCTGTTTTTT.

For the CDR3, the DNA is TGTGCCAGCAGTACGGACATACTCTATGGCTACACCTTC. Its protein is CASSTDILYGYTF. The V gene is TRBV28, the J gene TRBJ1-2, with D possibly TRBD1 on 5 matching bases. Looked up from germline, CDR1 is MDHEN and CDR2 is SYDVKM. The CDR3 runs to 13 residues. V lost 5 bases and J lost 4, with 11 bases in between.

The V and J genes are TRBV6-1 and TRBJ2-7; the D gene is possibly TRBD1 (6 bases). The CDR3 contains 14 residues. With 3 bases removed from V and 3 bases from J, the gap between germline ends came to 12 bases. Germline CDR1 and CDR2: MNHNS and SASEGT. The CDR3 sequence: CASSEGTFLYEQYF. The CDR3 DNA sequence: TGTGCCAGCAGTGAGGGGACATTTCTCTACGAGCAGTACTTC.

The rearrangement joins TRBV2 to TRBJ1-4; weak D call: TRBD1 (6 bases). Trimming shortened V by 6 bases and J by 4 bases, and 12 bases separated the two germline ends. From germline, CDR1 is SNHLY and CDR2 FYNNEI. The CDR3 has 14 amino acids. CDR3 in amino acids: CASRKDSNNEKLFF. CDR3 bases: TGTGCCAGCAGGAAGGACAGTAATAATGAAAAACTGTTTTTT.

This sequence joins TRBV14 and TRBJ2-7; 7 bases agree with TRBD1. V shed 3 bases and J 7 bases; nucleotides not matched to a gene: 6. Germline V CDR1 and CDR2: SGHDN, FVKESK. The CDR3 loop spans 13 amino acids. The DNA of the CDR3 is TGTGCCAGCAGCCAGGGGACAGACAGGGAGCAGTACTTC. Encoded protein: CASSQGTDREQYF.

V and J are TRBV7-9 and TRBJ1-2; D is unresolved. The V gene lost 6 bases and the J gene lost 7 bases, with 18 bases spanning the gap. This CDR3 has 14 amino acids. The germline V gene has CDR1 SEHNR and CDR2 FQNEAQ (reference sequence). The CDR3 DNA reads as TGTGCCAGCAGACCCCCGACTTACTTGGGTGGCTACACCTTC. Encoded protein: CASRPPTYLGGYTF.

This chain links TRBV4-1 with TRBJ2-1; possible D gene TRBD2, 6 bases. Trimming took off 6 bases at V and 5 bases at J, with 17 bases between the two ends. There are 15 residues in the CDR3. CDR1 and CDR2 from the germline V gene are MGHRA and YSYEKL. The CDR3 protein is CASRGSGGVDNEQFF. CDR3 sequence (DNA): TGCGCCAGCAGGGGCTCGGGCGGGGTCGACAATGAGCAGTTCTTC.

The gene calls are TRBV18 and TRBJ2-5; 9 bases are shared with TRBD1. This CDR3 comprises 15 residues. Losses at the gene ends were 2 bases for V and 5 bases for J; bases not matched to a gene: 6. Germline values: CDR1 KGHSH, CDR2 LQKENI. CDR3 sequence: CASSPNTGGGETQYF. The CDR3 DNA sequence: TGTGCCAGCTCACCAAATACAGGGGGCGGTGAGACCCAGTACTTC.

J is TRBJ2-7 and V is TRBV19, with TRBD1 identical over 9 bases. CDR3 size: 16 residues. Germline CDR1 reads LNHDA; CDR2 reads SQIVND (reference sequence). V gave up 2 bases and J gave up 3 bases; unmatched junction bases: 8. DNA for the CDR3: TGTGCCAGTAGTATACCTAACCCGGGACAGGGCTACGAGCAGTACTTC. It yields the protein CASSIPNPGQGYEQYF.

The rearrangement links TRBV7-9 to TRBJ2-1; TRBD2 matches 10 bases. With V trimmed by 5 bases and J by 8 bases, 9 bases remained unmatched. The CDR3 length is 15 residues. The germline V gene has CDR1 SEHNR and CDR2 FQNEAQ (reference sequence). The CDR3: CASSMGLASGDEQFF. As DNA, the CDR3 is TGTGCCAGCAGCATGGGACTAGCGAGCGGCGATGAGCAGTTCTTC. The full variable domain, with the rest looked up from reference TRBV7-9 and TRBJ2-1, is DTGVSQNPRHKITKRGQNVTFRCDPISEHNRLYWYRQTLGQGPEFLTYFQNEAQLEKSRLLSDRFSAERPKGSFSTLEIQRTEQGDSAMYLCASSMGLASGDEQFFGPGTRLTVL.

V usage is TRBV5-3 and J usage is TRBJ2-7, with a possible D match to TRBD2 (5 bases). TRBV5-3 is flagged as an ORF with uncertain function. The CDR3 consists of 21 residues. Trimming removed 0 bases at V and 0 bases at J, with 28 bases between. The CDR3 bases are TGTGCCAGAAGCTTGGTTATGGACCTTAGGCTTGCGGGTTGTAGCTCCTACGAGCAGTACTTC. It is translated as CARSLVMDLRLAGCSSYEQYF.

This chain links TRBV6-5 with TRBJ2-7; D may be TRBD1 (8 bases). The CDR3 contains 16 residues. Germline lookup yields CDR1 MNHEY and CDR2 SVGAGI. V was cut by 2 bases and J by 0 bases, with 14 bases left in between. The CDR3 DNA reads as TGTGCCAGCAGTTACCCGAACAGGGGGGGCTCCTACGAGCAGTACTTC. This encodes CASSYPNRGGSYEQYF.

This chain uses TRBV7-2 with TRBJ1-1; a possible D gene is TRBD1 (6 bases). There are 15 residues in the CDR3. Trimming left V 5 bases short and J 1 base short, with 14 bases between. Germline CDR1 reads SGHTA; CDR2 reads FQGNSA. CDR3 region: CASSQGSGPNTEAFF. CDR3 in DNA: TGTGCCAGCAGCCAGGGGTCGGGTCCGAACACTGAAGCTTTCTTT.

This chain connects TRBV2 to TRBJ2-3; D is possibly TRBD2 (6 bases). Germline-derived CDR1 and CDR2 are SNHLY and FYNNEI. This CDR3 is 18 amino acids long. Trimming cost V 6 bases and J 0 bases, with 22 bases left between them. The CDR3: CASRPGLGSRASTDTQYF. The CDR3 coding sequence is TGTGCCAGCAGACCGGGACTGGGATCTCGTGCTAGCACAGATACGCAGTATTTT.

This clone came up once. The V and J genes are TRBV12-3 or TRBV12-4 and TRBJ1-6; D is ambiguous. The CDR3 is 13 amino acids. V was pared by 10 bases and J by 10 bases, with 17 bases between. The CDR3 coding sequence is TGTGCCACCACTAACCTGCGGAACTCACCCCTCCACTTT. Protein product: CATTNLRNSPLHF.

The chain employs TRBV28 and TRBJ1-2; D perhaps matches TRBD1 (6 bases). This CDR3 has 13 amino acids. CDR1 and CDR2 from the germline V gene are MDHEN and SYDVKM. V gave up 1 base and J gave up 4 bases, with 7 bases separating them. CDR3: CASSLSDSYGYTF. CDR3 in DNA: TGTGCCAGCAGTTTATCGGACAGCTATGGCTACACCTTC.

The CDR3 here is CASSLDLENYGYTF. CDR3 nucleotide sequence: TGTGCCAGCAGCTTAGATTTAGAGAACTATGGCTACACCTTC. This rearrangement joins TRBV7-9 to TRBJ1-2; D not certain. Trimming cost V 1 base and J 2 bases, with 8 bases left between them. CDR1 and CDR2 from the germline V gene are SEHNR and FQNEAQ (reference sequence). This CDR3 spans 14 amino acids.

Here the CDR3 reads CASSDRGMNTEAFF. For the CDR3, the DNA is TGTGCCAGCAGTGACAGGGGTATGAACACTGAAGCTTTCTTT. J is TRBJ1-1 and V is TRBV6-1, with TRBD1 as a possible D gene (6 bases). The V end was cut by 3 bases, the J end by 0 bases, with 8 bases between. The CDR3 consists of 14 residues. CDR1 MNHNS and CDR2 SASEGT come from the germline V gene.

V and J are TRBV7-8 and TRBJ1-1; a weak D match, TRBD1 (6 bases). The CDR3 covers 13 residues. The germline CDR1 and CDR2 sequences are SGHVS and FQNEAQ. Trimming left V 3 bases short and J 5 bases short, with 10 bases between. The CDR3 DNA reads as TGTGCCAGCAGCTTCGGGGGGACAACTGAAGCTTTCTTT. Its protein is CASSFGGTTEAFF. The full variable domain, with the rest looked up from reference TRBV7-8 and TRBJ1-1, is GAGVSQSPRYKVAKRGQDVALRCDPISGHVSLFWYQQALGQGPEFLTYFQNEAQLDKSGLPSDRFFAERPEGSVSTLKIQRTQQEDSAVYLCASSFGGTTEAFFGQGTRLTVV.

This CDR3 is CASSRDRAISYNSPLHF. The CDR3 coding sequence is TGTGCCAGTTCCCGGGACAGGGCCATCTCCTATAATTCACCCCTCCACTTT. The chain links TRBV19 to TRBJ1-6; TRBD1 agrees at 9 bases. The trim removed 8 bases at V and 0 bases at J, leaving 8 bases unmatched. Germline V CDR1 and CDR2: LNHDA, SQIVND (reference sequence). The length of the CDR3 is 17 residues. Together with reference TRBV19 and TRBJ1-6, the CDR3 gives the full variable domain: DGGITQSPKYLFRKEGQNVTLSCEQNLNHDAMYWYRQDPGQGLRLIYYSQIVNDFQKGDIAEGYSVSREKKESFPLTVTSAQKNPTAFYLCASSRDRAISYNSPLHFGNGTRLTVT.

The rearrangement uses TRBV7-9 and TRBJ1-1; D ambiguous. CDR3 length equals 14 residues. Germline V gene sequence: CDR1 SEHNR, CDR2 FQNEAQ (reference sequence). Trimming shortened V by 1 base and J by 6 bases, and 12 bases separated the two germline ends. The CDR3 here is CASSLGGRGSEAFF. The CDR3 coding sequence is TGTGCCAGCAGCTTAGGCGGACGGGGATCTGAAGCTTTCTTT.

V usage is TRBV12-3 or TRBV12-4 and J usage is TRBJ2-3; D remains ambiguous. V gave up 3 bases and J gave up 2 bases, with 6 bases separating them. CDR3 size: 13 residues. In DNA, the CDR3 is TGTGCCAGCAGTTTGTCCCACACAGATACGCAGTATTTT. Translated, it gives CASSLSHTDTQYF.

This clone is a singleton in its sample. The rearrangement uses TRBV28 and TRBJ1-5, with TRBD1 matching over 7 bases. Germline CDR1 and CDR2: MDHEN and SYDVKM. The length of the CDR3 is 15 residues. Trimming cost V 1 base and J 7 bases; bases outside gene matches: 7. CDR3 region: CASSLYGGGGQPQHF. The CDR3 DNA follows: TGTGCCAGCAGTTTATACGGAGGGGGCGGGCAGCCCCAGCATTTT. The full variable domain, rest sourced from reference TRBV28 and TRBJ1-5, is DVKVTQSSRYLVKRTGEKVFLECVQDMDHENMFWYRQDPGLGLRLIYFSYDVKMKEKGDIPEGYSVSREKKERFSLILESASTNQTSMYLCASSLYGGGGQPQHFGDGTRLSIL.

The V gene is TRBV4-3, the J gene TRBJ2-1; 7 positions agree with TRBD2. The V gene end was trimmed by 0 bases and the J gene end by 6 bases; junction bases not matched to a gene: 5. Germline CDR1 is LGHNA and CDR2 is YSLEER. This CDR3 comprises 15 residues. The CDR3 protein is CASSQERASGNEQFF. The CDR3, as DNA: TGCGCCAGCAGCCAAGAACGGGCTAGCGGCAATGAGCAGTTCTTC.

On this clone: In the same sample, other DNA sequences code for this CDR3. The V call is TRBV7-2, the J call TRBJ1-1; D gene uncertain. Trimming stripped 3 bases from V and 1 base from J, with 6 bases between. This CDR3 is 13 amino acids long. CDR1 is SGHTA and CDR2 is FQGNSA in the germline V gene. The CDR3 DNA sequence: TGTGCCAGCAGCTTCTCAGGGAACACTGAAGCTTTCTTT. Translating gives CASSFSGNTEAFF.

This clone turned up a few times. The V and J genes are TRBV3-1 (or the pseudogene TRBV3-2) and TRBJ1-2, with D tentatively TRBD1 (5 bases). CDR3 length: 15 amino acids. The germline gives CDR1 LGHDT, CDR2 YNNKEL (reference sequence). Trimming removed 4 bases from V and 6 bases from J, with 18 bases in between. The CDR3 DNA follows: TGTGCCAGCAGCCCACCGGCCCGGGGGTTCCATGGCTACACCTTC. Residues: CASSPPARGFHGYTF.